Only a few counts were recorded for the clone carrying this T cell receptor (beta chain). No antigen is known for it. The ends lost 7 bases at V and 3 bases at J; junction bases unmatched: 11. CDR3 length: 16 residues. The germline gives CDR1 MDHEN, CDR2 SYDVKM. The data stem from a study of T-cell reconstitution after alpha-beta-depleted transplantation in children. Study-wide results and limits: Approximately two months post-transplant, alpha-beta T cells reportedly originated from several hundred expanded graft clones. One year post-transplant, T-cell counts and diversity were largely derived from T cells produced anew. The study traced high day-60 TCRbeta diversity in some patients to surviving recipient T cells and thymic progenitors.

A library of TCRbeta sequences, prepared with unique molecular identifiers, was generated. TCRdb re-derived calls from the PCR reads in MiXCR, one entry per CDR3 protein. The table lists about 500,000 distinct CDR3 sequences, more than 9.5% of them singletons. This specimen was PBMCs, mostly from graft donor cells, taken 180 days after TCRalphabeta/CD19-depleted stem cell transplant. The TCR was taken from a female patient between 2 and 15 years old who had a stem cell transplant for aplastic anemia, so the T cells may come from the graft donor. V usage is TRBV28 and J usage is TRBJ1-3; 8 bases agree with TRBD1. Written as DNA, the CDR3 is TGTGCCAGCATAAAGGCCGGGGACAGGCATGGAAACACCATATATTTT. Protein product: CASIKAGDRHGNTIYF. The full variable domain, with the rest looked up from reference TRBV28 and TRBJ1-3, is DVKVTQSSRYLVKRTGEKVFLECVQDMDHENMFWYRQDPGLGLRLIYFSYDVKMKEKGDIPEGYSVSREKKERFSLILESASTNQTSMYLCASIKAGDRHGNTIYFGEGSWLTVV.